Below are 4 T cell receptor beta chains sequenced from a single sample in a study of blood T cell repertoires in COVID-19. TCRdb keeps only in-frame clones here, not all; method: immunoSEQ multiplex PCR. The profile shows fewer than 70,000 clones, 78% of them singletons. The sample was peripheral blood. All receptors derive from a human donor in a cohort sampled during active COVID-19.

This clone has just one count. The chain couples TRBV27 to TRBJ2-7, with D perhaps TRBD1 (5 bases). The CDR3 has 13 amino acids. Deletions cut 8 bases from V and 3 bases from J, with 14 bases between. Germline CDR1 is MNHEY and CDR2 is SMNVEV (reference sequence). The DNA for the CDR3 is TGTGCCAGCGGCCCCAGGGATTTCTACGAGCAGTACTTC. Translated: CASGPRDFYEQYF.

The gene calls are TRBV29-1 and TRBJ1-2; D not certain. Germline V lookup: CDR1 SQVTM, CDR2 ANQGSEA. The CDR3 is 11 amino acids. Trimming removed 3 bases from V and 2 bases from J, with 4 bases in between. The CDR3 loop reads CSVDRNYGYTF. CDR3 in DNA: TGCAGCGTTGACAGAAACTATGGCTACACCTTC. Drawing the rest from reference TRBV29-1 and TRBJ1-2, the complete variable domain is SAVISQKPSRDICQRGTSLTIQCQVDSQVTMMFWYRQQPGQSLTLIATANQGSEATYESGFVIDKFPISRPNLTFSTLTVSNMSPEDSSIYLCSVDRNYGYTFGSGTRLTVV.

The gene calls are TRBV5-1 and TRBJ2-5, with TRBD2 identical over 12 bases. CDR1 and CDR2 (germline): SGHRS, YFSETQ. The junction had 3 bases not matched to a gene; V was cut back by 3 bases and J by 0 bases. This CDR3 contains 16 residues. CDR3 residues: CASSSGTSGYQETQYF. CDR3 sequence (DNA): TGCGCCAGCAGCTCCGGGACTAGCGGGTACCAAGAGACCCAGTACTTC. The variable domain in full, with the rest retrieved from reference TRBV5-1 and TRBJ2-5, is KAGVTQTPRYLIKTRGQQVTLSCSPISGHRSVSWYQQTPGQGLQFLFEYFSETQRNKGNFPGRFSGRQFSNSRSEMNVSTLELGDSALYLCASSSGTSGYQETQYFGPGTRLLVL.

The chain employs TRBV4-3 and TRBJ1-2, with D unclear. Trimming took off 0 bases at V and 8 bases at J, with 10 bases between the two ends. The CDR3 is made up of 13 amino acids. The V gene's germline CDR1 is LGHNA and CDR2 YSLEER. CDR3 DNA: TGCGCCAGCAGCCAAGAGGCAGCGGGAGGCTACACCTTC. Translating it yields CASSQEAAGGYTF.